The T cell receptor beta chain described here comes from a study of cytotoxic CD8 clonotypes in ibrutinib-treated CLL. Across the whole study: The group held 10 to 11 relapsed/refractory and 15 treatment-naive patients, with some 17 IGHV unmutated.

V lost 3 bases, J lost 4 bases, and 10 bases lay in between. In germline, CDR1 is WSHSY, CDR2 SAAADI. This CDR3 has 13 residues. The table came from immunoSEQ multiplex PCR; TCRdb's copy has only in-frame clones and leaves some out. This repertoire shows roughly 200,000 clones, around 70% found once; its top ten account for roughly 12%. This clone is a singleton in its sample. This TCR was recovered from a human donor with chronic lymphocytic leukemia. The specimen comprised PBMCs, sampled after 24 months of ibrutinib treatment. The gene calls are TRBV10-2 and TRBJ2-7; D might be TRBD2 (6 bases). CDR3 sequence reads: CASSDGLPYEQYF. For the CDR3, the DNA is TGCGCCAGCAGTGACGGACTACCTTACGAGCAGTACTTC.